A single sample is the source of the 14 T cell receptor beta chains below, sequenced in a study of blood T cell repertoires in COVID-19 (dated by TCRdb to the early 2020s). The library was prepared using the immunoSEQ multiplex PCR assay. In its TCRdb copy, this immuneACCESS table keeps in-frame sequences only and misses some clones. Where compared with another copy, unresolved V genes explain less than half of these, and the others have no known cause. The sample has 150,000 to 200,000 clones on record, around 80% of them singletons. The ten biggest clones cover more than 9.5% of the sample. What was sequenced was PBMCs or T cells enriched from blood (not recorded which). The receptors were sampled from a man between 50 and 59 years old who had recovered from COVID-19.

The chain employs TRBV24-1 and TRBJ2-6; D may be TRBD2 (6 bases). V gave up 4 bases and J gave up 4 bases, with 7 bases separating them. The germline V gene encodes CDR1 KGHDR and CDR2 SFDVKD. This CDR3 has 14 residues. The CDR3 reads CATSEAGGANVLTF. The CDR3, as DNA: TGTGCCACCAGTGAGGCGGGGGGGGCCAACGTCCTGACTTTC.

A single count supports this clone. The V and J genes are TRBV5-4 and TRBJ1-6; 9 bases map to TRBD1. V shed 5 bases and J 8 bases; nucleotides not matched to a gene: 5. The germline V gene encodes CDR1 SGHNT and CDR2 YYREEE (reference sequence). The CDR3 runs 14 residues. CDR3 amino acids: CASRQGARDSPLHF. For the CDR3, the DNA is TGTGCCAGCAGACAGGGGGCGCGAGATTCACCCCTCCACTTT. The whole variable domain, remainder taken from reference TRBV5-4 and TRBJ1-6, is ETGVTQSPTHLIKTRGQQVTLRCSSQSGHNTVSWYQQALGQGPQFIFQYYREEENGRGNFPPRFSGLQFPNYSSELNVNALELDDSALYLCASRQGARDSPLHFGNGTRLTVT.

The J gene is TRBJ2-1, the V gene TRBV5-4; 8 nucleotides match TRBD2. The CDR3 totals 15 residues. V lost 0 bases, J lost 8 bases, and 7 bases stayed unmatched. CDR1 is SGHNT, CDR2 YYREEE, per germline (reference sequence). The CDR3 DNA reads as TGTGCCAGCAGCTTGGGCAGCGGGAGCCGGGATGAGCAGTTCTTC. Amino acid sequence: CASSLGSGSRDEQFF.

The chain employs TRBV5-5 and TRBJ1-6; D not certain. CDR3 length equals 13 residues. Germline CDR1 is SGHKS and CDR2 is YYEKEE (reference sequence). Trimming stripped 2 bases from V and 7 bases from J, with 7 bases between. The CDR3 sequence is CASSFGRNSPLHF. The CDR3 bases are TGTGCCAGCAGCTTCGGCAGGAATTCACCCCTCCACTTT.

The CDR3 loop reads CASSDYTGGTEAFF. CDR3 nucleotide sequence: TGTGCCAGCAGCGACTATACAGGGGGCACTGAAGCTTTCTTT. This chain links TRBV7-8 with TRBJ1-1, with 8 bases matching TRBD1. Germline CDR1 and CDR2: SGHVS and FQNEAQ. This CDR3 has 14 residues. V was clipped by 5 bases and J by 4 bases; unmatched bases: 6.

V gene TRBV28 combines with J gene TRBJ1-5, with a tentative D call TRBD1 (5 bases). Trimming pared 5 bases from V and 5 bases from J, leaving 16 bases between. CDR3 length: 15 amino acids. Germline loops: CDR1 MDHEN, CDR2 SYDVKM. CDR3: CASSQGVGKHQPQHF. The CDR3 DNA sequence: TGTGCCAGCAGTCAAGGGGTGGGGAAGCATCAGCCCCAGCATTTT.

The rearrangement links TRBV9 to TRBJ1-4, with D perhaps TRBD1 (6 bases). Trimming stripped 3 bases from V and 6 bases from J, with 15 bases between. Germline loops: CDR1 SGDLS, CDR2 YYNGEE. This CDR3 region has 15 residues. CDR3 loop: CASSAGGAQDEKLFF. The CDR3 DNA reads TGTGCCAGCAGCGCCGGGGGGGCCCAGGATGAAAAACTGTTTTTT.

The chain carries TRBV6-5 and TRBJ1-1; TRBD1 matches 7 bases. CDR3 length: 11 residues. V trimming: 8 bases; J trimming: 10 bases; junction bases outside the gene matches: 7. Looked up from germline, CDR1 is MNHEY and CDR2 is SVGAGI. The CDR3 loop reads CASFDRDGAFF. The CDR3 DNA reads TGTGCCAGCTTCGACAGGGATGGAGCTTTCTTT.

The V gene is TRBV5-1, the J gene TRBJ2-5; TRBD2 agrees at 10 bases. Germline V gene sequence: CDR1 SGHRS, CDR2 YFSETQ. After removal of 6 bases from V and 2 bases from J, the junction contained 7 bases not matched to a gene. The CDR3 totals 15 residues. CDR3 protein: CASTRTSGPQETQYF. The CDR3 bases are TGCGCCAGCACTAGGACTAGCGGTCCACAAGAGACCCAGTACTTC.

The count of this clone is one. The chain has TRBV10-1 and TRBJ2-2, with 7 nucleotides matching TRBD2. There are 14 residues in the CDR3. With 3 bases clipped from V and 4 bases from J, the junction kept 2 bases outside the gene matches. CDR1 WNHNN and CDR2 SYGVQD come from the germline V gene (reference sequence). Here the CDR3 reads CASSDTGGTGELFF. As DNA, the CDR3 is TGCGCCAGCAGTGACACGGGGGGCACCGGGGAGCTGTTTTTT.

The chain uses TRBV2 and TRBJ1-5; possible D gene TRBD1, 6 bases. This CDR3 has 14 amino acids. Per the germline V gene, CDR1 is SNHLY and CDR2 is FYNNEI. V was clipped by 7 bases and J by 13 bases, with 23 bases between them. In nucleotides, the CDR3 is TGTGCCAGCAAAGCCCGGGACACCCGCTTCGGACAGCATTTT. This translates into CASKARDTRFGQHF. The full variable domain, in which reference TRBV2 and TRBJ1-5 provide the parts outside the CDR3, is EPEVTQTPSHQVTQMGQEVILRCVPISNHLYFYWYRQILGQKVEFLVSFYNNEISEKSEIFDDQFSVERPDGSNFTLKIRSTKLEDSAMYFCASKARDTRFGQHFGDGTRLSIL.

DNA for the CDR3: TGTGCCAGCAGTTCGGGGTCGATCGGCTACACCTTC. Encoded protein: CASSSGSIGYTF. This chain uses TRBV28 with TRBJ1-2; D not certain. Per the germline V gene, CDR1 is MDHEN and CDR2 is SYDVKM. This CDR3 comprises 12 residues. Deletions cut 4 bases from V and 8 bases from J, with 11 bases between.

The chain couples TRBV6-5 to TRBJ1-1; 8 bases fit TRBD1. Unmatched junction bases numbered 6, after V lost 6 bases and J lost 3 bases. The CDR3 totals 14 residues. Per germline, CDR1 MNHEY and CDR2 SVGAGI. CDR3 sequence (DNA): TGTGCCAGCAGCACGACAGGGGCCTACACTGAAGCTTTCTTT. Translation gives CASSTTGAYTEAFF.

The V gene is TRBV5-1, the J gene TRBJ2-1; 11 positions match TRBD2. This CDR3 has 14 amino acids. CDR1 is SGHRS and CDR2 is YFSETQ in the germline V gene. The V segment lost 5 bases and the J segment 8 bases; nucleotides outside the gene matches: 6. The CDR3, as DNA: TGCGCCAGCAGTCCCGGACTAGCGGGCCATGAGCAGTTCTTC. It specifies CASSPGLAGHEQFF.